Shown below are 24 T cell receptor beta chains from a single sample sequenced in a study of molecular identifiers for immune sequencing clone quantification. TCRdb processed the PCR reads anew with MiXCR; each CDR3 protein has one entry. This table holds 300,000 to 400,000 distinct CDR3 sequences, 24% found once. The sample comprised naive CD8+ T cells from blood, with Jurkat cell RNA spiked in. Indicated subset: FACS-sorted CD8+CD4-CCR7+CD45RA+ naive T cells. The origin of the receptors is a human donor in good health. Some libraries in this study had Jurkat cell RNA spiked in.

The CDR3 DNA reads as TGCGCCAGCAGCCAAGATCGGCTAGCGGGAGGCTCGTACGAGCAGTACTTC. Amino acids: CASSQDRLAGGSYEQYF. The V call is TRBV4-3, the J call TRBJ2-7, with TRBD2 identical over 11 bases. The CDR3 runs to 17 residues. V lost 0 bases, J lost 4 bases, and 8 bases stayed unmatched. The germline V gene encodes CDR1 LGHNA and CDR2 YSLEER.

As to this clonotype: Given a much more abundant clone one base away, this may be a read error. This chain links TRBV12-3 or TRBV12-4 with TRBJ1-1; D is unresolved. V was shortened by 5 bases and J by 6 bases, with 13 bases between the two germline ends. The CDR3 consists of 13 residues. CDR3 in DNA: TGTGCCAGCAGTCCCCTGAGGTACGCTGAAGCTTTCTTT. Its protein is CASSPLRYAEAFF.

In regard to this clonotype: A read error is possible here, since a much larger clone lies one base away. Likely a read error: the CDR3 ends without its conserved phenylalanine or tryptophan. The chain employs TRBV13 and TRBJ1-1; a weak D match, TRBD1 (6 bases). CDR1 and CDR2 from the germline V gene are PRHDT and FYEKMQ (reference sequence). Deletions cut 1 base from V and 0 bases from J, with 15 bases between. The CDR3 is made up of 17 amino acids. This chain's CDR3 is CASSLVGGRGLNTEAFV. DNA for the CDR3: TGTGCCAGCAGCTTAGTCGGCGGAAGGGGGTTGAACACTGAAGCTTTCGTT.

As for this clonotype: A much bigger clone sits one base away, suggesting this may be a read error. This chain uses TRBV7-9 with TRBJ2-7; D remains ambiguous. Germline CDR1 and CDR2: SEHNR and FQNEAQ (reference sequence). CDR3 length: 13 residues. CDR3 nucleotide sequence: TGTGCCAGCAGCCCGCCAGCCGCCTACGAGCAGCACTTC. It specifies CASSPPAAYEQHF.

This clonotype was seen only a few times. This chain links TRBV28 with TRBJ1-1; D remains ambiguous. Germline lookup yields CDR1 MDHEN and CDR2 SYDVKM. The CDR3 runs 16 residues. Trimming removed 0 bases from V and 0 bases from J, with 11 bases in between. The CDR3 protein is CASSLWGRNMNTEAFF. The CDR3 nucleotides read TGTGCCAGCAGTTTATGGGGCAGAAACATGAACACTGAAGCTTTCTTT.

The gene calls are TRBV11-2 and TRBJ1-1, with D hard to call. Germline V gene data show CDR1 as SGHAT and CDR2 as FQNNGV. V was clipped by 1 base and J by 1 base, with 7 bases between them. The CDR3 extends over 14 amino acids. The CDR3 DNA reads TGTGCCAGCAGCTTAGCTGGGGAGAACACTGAAGCTTTCTTT. Amino acid sequence: CASSLAGENTEAFF.

The V and J genes are TRBV27 and TRBJ2-3; D is unresolved. V was shortened by 4 bases and J by 4 bases, with 12 bases between the two germline ends. The CDR3 sequence is 14 residues long. Germline lookup yields CDR1 MNHEY and CDR2 SMNVEV (reference sequence). DNA for the CDR3: TGTGCCAGCAGTTCAGGATTTTGGGCAGATACGCAGTATTTT. Amino acids: CASSSGFWADTQYF.

There are many counts of this clonotype. V gene TRBV28 combines with J gene TRBJ2-3; 10 bases line up with TRBD1. Germline V CDR1 and CDR2: MDHEN, SYDVKM. The CDR3 loop spans 16 amino acids. Germline trimming cut 5 bases from V and 5 bases from J; bases unmatched to any gene: 10. The CDR3 DNA reads as TGTGCCAGCAGTGTGACCCGGGACAGGGGTGTAGATACGCAGTATTTT. Its translation: CASSVTRDRGVDTQYF.

The chain uses TRBV6-6 and TRBJ2-3; either TRBD1 or TRBD2 may fit D (5 bases each). V lost 5 bases and J lost 1, with 16 bases in between. Germline V gene data show CDR1 as MNHNY and CDR2 as SVGAGI (reference sequence). The CDR3 is made up of 16 amino acids. The CDR3 DNA reads as TGTGCCAGCAGTCACGTGAGTCGAGGGGGCACAGATACGCAGTATTTT. It is translated as CASSHVSRGGTDTQYF.

This clonotype came up a few times. This CDR3 is CASSATSGGQETQYF. The CDR3 DNA follows: TGTGCCAGCAGCGCGACTAGCGGGGGTCAAGAGACCCAGTACTTC. The chain links TRBV7-9 to TRBJ2-5, with 12 bases fitting TRBD2. V shed 5 bases and J 2 bases; nucleotides not matched to a gene: 3. Looked up from germline, CDR1 is SEHNR and CDR2 is FQNEAQ (reference sequence). The CDR3 runs 15 residues.

About this clonotype: Given a much more abundant clone one base away, this may be a read error. V is TRBV6-2 or TRBV6-3 and J is TRBJ1-1; the D is unclear. There are 11 residues in the CDR3. Germline V gives CDR1 MNHEY, CDR2 SVGEGT. The CDR3 loop reads CAGSSPSEAFF. The CDR3 nucleotides read TGTGCCGGCAGTTCGCCCAGTGAAGCTTTCTTT.

This chain joins TRBV20-1 and TRBJ1-6; the D gene is possibly TRBD1 (5 bases). Germline-derived CDR1 and CDR2 are DFQATT and SNEGSKA (reference sequence). There are 14 residues in the CDR3. The V gene lost 1 base and the J gene lost 9 bases, with 13 bases spanning the gap. Here the CDR3 DNA reads TGCAGTGCTAGAGGTGGAGGGGCCGGTTCACCCCTCCACTTT. Translating it yields CSARGGGAGSPLHF.

A note on this clonotype: A much larger clone sits a single nucleotide away, making a read error possible. This rearrangement joins TRBV2 to TRBJ1-1; D not certain. V was clipped by 11 bases and J by 2 bases, with 15 bases between them. CDR3 length: 13 residues. Germline V gene lookup returns CDR1 SNHLY and CDR2 FYNNEI. The CDR3 reads CAWKDGFNTEAFF. DNA of the CDR3: TGTGCCTGGAAGGACGGGTTCAACACTGAAGCTTTCTTT.

The rearrangement uses TRBV20-1 and TRBJ2-1, with 10 bases lining up with TRBD2. There are 20 residues in the CDR3. CDR1 is DFQATT and CDR2 is SNEGSKA in the germline V gene (reference sequence). J lost 2 bases, V lost 6 bases, and 22 bases had no gene match. The CDR3 sequence is CSATSGTSVNHRPTYNEQFF. DNA for the CDR3: TGCAGTGCAACCTCCGGGACTAGCGTGAACCACCGCCCAACCTACAATGAGCAGTTCTTC.

Only a few counts were recorded for this clonotype. The chain joins TRBV28 to TRBJ2-7; no clear D gene. Germline V lookup: CDR1 MDHEN, CDR2 SYDVKM. Trimming shortened V by 2 bases and J by 0 bases, and 8 bases separated the two germline ends. This CDR3 comprises 14 residues. The CDR3 here is CASSLEHLSYEQYF. The CDR3 DNA reads TGTGCCAGCAGTTTAGAACACCTCTCCTACGAGCAGTACTTC.

In its sample, this clonotype was seen many times. The chain uses TRBV4-1 and TRBJ1-1; D remains unclear. This CDR3 is 13 amino acids long. Germline lookup yields CDR1 MGHRA and CDR2 YSYEKL. V was cut by 4 bases and J by 8 bases, with 14 bases left in between. As DNA, the CDR3 is TGCGCCAGCAGCCTGCAATTAGACTTCGAAGCTTTCTTT. Translated: CASSLQLDFEAFF.

The gene calls are TRBV7-2 and TRBJ1-5; 7 nucleotides align to TRBD1. The CDR3 length is 14 residues. J lost 4 bases, V lost 7 bases, and 7 bases had no gene match. Germline assignment: CDR1 SGHTA and CDR2 FQGNSA. The CDR3 loop reads CASTRTGLNQPQHF. The CDR3 DNA follows: TGTGCCAGCACCCGGACAGGCCTAAATCAGCCCCAGCATTTT.

Regarding this clonotype: A read error may account for a junction end that differs from germline. The chain recombines TRBV24-1 with TRBJ2-2; 9 bases map to TRBD1. Per the germline V gene, CDR1 is KGHDR and CDR2 is SFDVKD. The CDR3 contains 16 residues. DNA for the CDR3: TGTGCCACCAGTGACAAGGACAGGGGATCCATCGGGGAGCAGTTTTTT. Its translation is CATSDKDRGSIGEQFF.

This clonotype came up once. The junction shows a germline mismatch at one end, possibly a read error. The chain has TRBV24-1 and TRBJ1-1; the D is unclear. CDR1 is KGHDR, CDR2 SFDVKD, per germline. The CDR3 has 14 residues. The CDR3 DNA follows: TGTGTCACCAGTGCTTTGGCGGAGAACACTGAAGCTTTCTTT. Amino acids: CVTSALAENTEAFF.

The chain is built from TRBV7-9 and TRBJ2-7, with 7 nucleotides matching TRBD1. The length of the CDR3 is 14 residues. The germline gives CDR1 SEHNR, CDR2 FQNEAQ (reference sequence). J lost 5 bases, V lost 4 bases, and 8 bases had no gene match. CDR3 sequence reads: CASSSGDRVDEQYF. CDR3 DNA sequence: TGTGCCAGCAGCTCAGGTGACAGGGTGGACGAGCAGTACTTC.

A word on this clonotype: A read error may explain this, as a much larger clone is one base away. Here the CDR3 reads CASSSGSGERAFF. The CDR3 region has the DNA TGTGCCAGCAGCAGTGGGTCGGGGGAGAGAGCTTTCTTT. The chain employs TRBV21-1 and TRBJ1-1; the table's D gene call, TRBD1, was not cross checked with the DNA. TRBV21-1 is designated a pseudogene. The CDR3 is made up of 13 amino acids.

Concerning this clonotype: Relative to the germline gene, one junction end is altered; a read error may explain this. The V call is TRBV5-3, the J call TRBJ2-7; D remains unclear. TRBV5-3 is classed as an ORF, of uncertain function. The CDR3 is 11 residues long. As DNA, the CDR3 is TGTGCCAGCGGTTGGCCCAACGAGCAGTGCTTC. It specifies CASGWPNEQCF.

The chain uses TRBV27 and TRBJ1-1; 7 nucleotides align to TRBD1. The germline CDR1 and CDR2 sequences are MNHEY and SMNVEV (reference sequence). The J segment lost 2 bases and the V segment lost 8 bases, leaving 14 bases of the junction unmatched. The CDR3 totals 16 residues. Written as DNA, the CDR3 is TGTGCCAGCCAAAGTATGGGACAGAGAGCCAACACTGAAGCTTTCTTT. It encodes CASQSMGQRANTEAFF.

A remark on this clonotype: Being one base from a much bigger clone, this may be a read error. The chain joins TRBV4-1 to TRBJ2-7, with 7 positions matching TRBD1. Germline CDR1 is MGHRA and CDR2 is YSYEKL. The CDR3 is 15 residues long. The chain's CDR3 is CANSQATGLRYEQYF. CDR3 bases: TGCGCCAACAGCCAAGCGACAGGGCTTCGCTACGAGCAGTACTTC.